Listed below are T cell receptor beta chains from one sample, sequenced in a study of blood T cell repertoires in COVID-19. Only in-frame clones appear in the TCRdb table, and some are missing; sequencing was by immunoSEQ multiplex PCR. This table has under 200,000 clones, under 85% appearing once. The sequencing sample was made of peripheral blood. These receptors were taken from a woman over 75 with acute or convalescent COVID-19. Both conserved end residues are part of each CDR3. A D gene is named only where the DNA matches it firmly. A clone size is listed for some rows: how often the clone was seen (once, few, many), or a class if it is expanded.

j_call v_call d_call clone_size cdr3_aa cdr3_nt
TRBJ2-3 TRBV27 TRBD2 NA CATRRASGGLRTDTQYF TGTGCCACCAGGAGGGCTAGCGGGGGACTTCGCACAGATACGCAGTATTTT
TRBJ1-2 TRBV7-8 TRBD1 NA CASSLRGGQGSLNYGYTF TGTGCCAGCAGCTTGCGGGGGGGACAGGGGTCATTAAACTATGGCTACACCTTC
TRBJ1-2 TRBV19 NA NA CASKETGQSNYGYTF TGTGCCAGTAAAGAGACCGGACAGTCCAACTATGGCTACACCTTC
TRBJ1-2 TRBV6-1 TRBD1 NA CASSEEGAGKGYTF TGTGCCAGCAGTGAAGAGGGGGCCGGAAAAGGCTACACCTTC
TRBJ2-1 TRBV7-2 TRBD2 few CASSLTGLVYNEQFF TGTGCCAGCAGCTTAACAGGACTAGTTTACAATGAGCAGTTCTTC
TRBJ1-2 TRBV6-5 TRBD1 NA CASSFRTGPNYGYTF TGTGCCAGCAGCTTCCGGACAGGGCCTAACTATGGCTACACCTTC
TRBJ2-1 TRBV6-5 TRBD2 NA CASSSSLAEVYNEQFF TGTGCCAGCAGTTCCTCACTAGCGGAAGTGTACAATGAGCAGTTCTTC
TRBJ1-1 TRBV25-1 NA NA CASSVTGLEAFF TGTGCCAGCAGTGTCACAGGGCTTGAAGCTTTCTTT
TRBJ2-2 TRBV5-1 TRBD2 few CASSYGGTNTGELFF TGCGCCAGCAGCTACGGGGGGACGAACACCGGGGAGCTGTTTTTT
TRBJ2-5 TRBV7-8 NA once CASSYLQGGAGTETQYF TGTGCCAGCAGCTATCTCCAAGGGGGAGCGGGGACAGAGACCCAGTACTTC
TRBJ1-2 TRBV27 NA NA CASSPSGGYGYTF TGTGCCAGCAGCCCTTCCGGCGGCTATGGCTACACCTTC
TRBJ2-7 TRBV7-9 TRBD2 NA CASSLGRLAGGGNREQYF TGTGCCAGCAGCTTAGGGCGGCTAGCGGGAGGGGGCAATCGGGAGCAGTACTTC
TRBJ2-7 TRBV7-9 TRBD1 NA CASSGQGARAYEQYF TGTGCCAGCAGCGGCCAGGGGGCGCGGGCCTACGAGCAGTACTTC
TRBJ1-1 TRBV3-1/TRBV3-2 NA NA CASSQDRGNTEAFF TGTGCCAGCAGCCAAGACAGGGGGAACACTGAAGCTTTCTTT
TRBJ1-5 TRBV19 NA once CASSMGGSNQPQHF TGTGCCAGTAGTATGGGGGGTAGCAATCAGCCCCAGCATTTT
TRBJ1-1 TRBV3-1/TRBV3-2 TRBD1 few CASSSQGVGEAFF TGTGCCAGCAGCTCACAGGGGGTAGGAGAAGCTTTCTTT
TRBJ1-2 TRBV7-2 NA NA CASSSLRGGINYGYTF TGTGCCAGCAGCTCCCTTCGGGGGGGGATTAACTATGGCTACACCTTC
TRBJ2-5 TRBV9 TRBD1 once CASSVGRGLGGETQYF TGTGCCAGCAGCGTAGGAAGGGGGCTAGGTGGAGAGACCCAGTACTTC